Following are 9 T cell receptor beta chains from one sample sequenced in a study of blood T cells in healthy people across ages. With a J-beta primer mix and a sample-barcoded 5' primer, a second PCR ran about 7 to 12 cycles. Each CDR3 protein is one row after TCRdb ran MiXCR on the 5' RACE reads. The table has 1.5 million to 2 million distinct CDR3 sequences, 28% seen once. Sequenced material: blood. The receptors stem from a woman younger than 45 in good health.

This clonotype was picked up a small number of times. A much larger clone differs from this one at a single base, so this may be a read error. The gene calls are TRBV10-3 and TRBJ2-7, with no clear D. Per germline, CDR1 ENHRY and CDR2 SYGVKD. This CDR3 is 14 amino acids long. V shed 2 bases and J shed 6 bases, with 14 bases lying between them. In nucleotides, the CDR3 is TGTGCCATCAGTGAGCTAAGCGCTACCTCCGAGCAGTACTTC. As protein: CAISELSATSEQYF.

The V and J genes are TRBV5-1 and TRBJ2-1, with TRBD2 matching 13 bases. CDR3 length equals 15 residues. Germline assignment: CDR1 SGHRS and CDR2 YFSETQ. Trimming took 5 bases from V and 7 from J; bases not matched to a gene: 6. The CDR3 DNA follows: TGCGCCAGCAGATCGGGACTAGCGGGAACTAATGAGCAGTTCTTC. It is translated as CASRSGLAGTNEQFF.

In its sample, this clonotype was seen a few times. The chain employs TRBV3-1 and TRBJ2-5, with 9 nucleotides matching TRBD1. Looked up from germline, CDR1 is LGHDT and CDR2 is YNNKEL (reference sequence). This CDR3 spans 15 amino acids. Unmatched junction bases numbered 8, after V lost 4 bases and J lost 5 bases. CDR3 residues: CASSPHWTGDETQYF. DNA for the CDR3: TGTGCCAGCAGCCCGCACTGGACAGGGGATGAGACCCAGTACTTC.

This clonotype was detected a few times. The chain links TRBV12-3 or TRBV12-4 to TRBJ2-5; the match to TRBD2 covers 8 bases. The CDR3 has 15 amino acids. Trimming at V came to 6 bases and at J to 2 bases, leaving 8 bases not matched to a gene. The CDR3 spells CASSPRQRGQETQYF. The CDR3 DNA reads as TGTGCCAGCAGCCCCCGCCAGCGGGGGCAAGAGACCCAGTACTTC.

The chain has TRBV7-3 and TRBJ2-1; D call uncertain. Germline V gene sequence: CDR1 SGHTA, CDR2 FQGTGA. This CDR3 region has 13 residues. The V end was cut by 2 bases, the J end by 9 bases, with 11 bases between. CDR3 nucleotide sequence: TGTGCCAGCAGCTTAGCTATGGGTGGTGAGCAGTTCTTC. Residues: CASSLAMGGEQFF.

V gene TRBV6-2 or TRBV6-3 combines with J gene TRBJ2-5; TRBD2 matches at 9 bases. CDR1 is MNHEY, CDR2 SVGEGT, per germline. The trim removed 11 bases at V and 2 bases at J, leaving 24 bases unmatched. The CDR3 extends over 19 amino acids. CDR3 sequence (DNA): TGTGCCCAAGGGGGACGAAGGAGCCCTGGGACTAGCCCTCAAGAGACCCAGTACTTC. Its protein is CAQGGRRSPGTSPQETQYF.

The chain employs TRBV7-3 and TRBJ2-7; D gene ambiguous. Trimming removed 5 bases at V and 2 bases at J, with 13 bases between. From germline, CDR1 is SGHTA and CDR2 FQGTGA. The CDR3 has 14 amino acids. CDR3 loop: CASSPTSRPYEQYF. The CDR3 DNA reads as TGTGCCAGCAGCCCCACCAGTCGCCCCTACGAGCAGTACTTC.

CDR3 sequence (DNA): TGTGCCAGCAGAAACCGGGACGGAGGATTATACAATGAGCAGTTCTTC. This encodes CASRNRDGGLYNEQFF. The gene calls are TRBV6-6 and TRBJ2-1; the D call may be TRBD1 or TRBD2 (5 bases each). Germline V gene sequence: CDR1 MNHNY, CDR2 SVGAGI (reference sequence). The CDR3 loop spans 16 amino acids. Deletions cut 6 bases from V and 4 bases from J, with 19 bases between.

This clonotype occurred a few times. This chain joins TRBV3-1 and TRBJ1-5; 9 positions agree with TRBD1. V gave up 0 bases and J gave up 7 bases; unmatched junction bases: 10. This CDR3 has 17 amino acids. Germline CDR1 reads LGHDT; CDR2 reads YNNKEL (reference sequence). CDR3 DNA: TGTGCCAGCAGCCAAGACCCGCCGGGACAGGGTAACCAGCCCCAGCATTTT. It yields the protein CASSQDPPGQGNQPQHF.